The clone carrying this T cell receptor (beta chain) was observed many times. Germline CDR1 reads SGHTA; CDR2 reads FQGNSA. This CDR3 contains 15 residues. The V end lost 5 bases, the J end lost 10 bases, and 18 bases lay between the germline ends. TCRdb itself ran the RT-PCR reads through MiXCR, one entry per CDR3 protein. The sample consists of more than 600,000 distinct CDR3 sequences, approximately 15% of them appearing once. The chain uses TRBV7-2 and TRBJ1-6, with D possibly TRBD1 on 6 matching bases. This receptor was taken from a female donor in good health, serving as a healthy control. The sequencing sample was made of memory CD4+ T cells from blood. The CDR3 loop reads CASSGTAGEGSPLHF. CDR3 coding DNA: TGTGCCAGCAGCGGGACGGCAGGGGAGGGCTCACCCCTCCACTTT.